The 9 T cell receptor beta chains reported below all come from one sample, sequenced in a study of PD-L1 blockade in urothelial cancer (dated by TCRdb to about 2017). The sample's time point, from its label and the paper: peripheral blood 6 weeks after treatment start. The library was prepared using the immunoSEQ multiplex PCR assay. TCRdb stores this immuneACCESS table with in-frame sequences only. Part of the clones is absent; in the studies checked, under half of the shortfall reflects unresolved V genes, and no reason is known for the rest. Counted in this sample were around 50,000 clones; around 89% of them appeared once. In total, the top ten clones hold less than 2.5% of the sample. The specimen comprised PBMCs, sampled around atezolizumab (anti-PD-L1) treatment. The receptor source for this set is a man aged 55 to 69 with urothelial cancer.

The V and J genes are TRBV7-9 and TRBJ1-1; perhaps TRBD1 as D (6 bases). Trimming removed 1 base at V and 7 bases at J, with 10 bases between. Germline V gene data show CDR1 as SEHNR and CDR2 as FQNEAQ (reference sequence). The CDR3 length is 13 residues. The CDR3 here is CASSLVGQLEAFF. The DNA for the CDR3 is TGTGCCAGCAGCTTAGTGGGACAACTTGAAGCTTTCTTT.

V and J are TRBV29-1 and TRBJ2-5; possible D gene TRBD2, 6 bases. Trimming left V 0 bases short and J 5 bases short, with 22 bases between. The length of the CDR3 is 17 residues. Germline CDR1 SQVTM, CDR2 ANQGSEA. CDR3 protein: CSVEDLPGEAPTETQYF. The CDR3 DNA follows: TGCAGCGTTGAAGATCTCCCCGGGGAGGCCCCTACGGAGACCCAGTACTTC. Combining the CDR3 with reference TRBV29-1 and TRBJ2-5 gives the whole variable domain SAVISQKPSRDICQRGTSLTIQCQVDSQVTMMFWYRQQPGQSLTLIATANQGSEATYESGFVIDKFPISRPNLTFSTLTVSNMSPEDSSIYLCSVEDLPGEAPTETQYFGPGTRLLVL.

This clone was detected once. The chain uses TRBV12-2 and TRBJ2-7; the table gives TRBD2 as D, unverified against the DNA. TRBV12-2 is a pseudogene locus. The CDR3 extends over 15 amino acids. The CDR3 spells CASRLGTSGIYEQYF. CDR3 coding DNA: TGTGCAAGTCGCTTAGGTACTAGCGGGATCTACGAGCAGTACTTC.

This rearrangement joins TRBV4-1 to TRBJ2-5, with D unclear. This CDR3 comprises 14 residues. V shed 0 bases and J shed 3 bases, with 8 bases lying between them. The V gene's germline CDR1 is MGHRA and CDR2 YSYEKL. CDR3 loop: CASSQDPREETQYF. CDR3 coding DNA: TGCGCCAGCAGCCAAGATCCCCGCGAAGAGACCCAGTACTTC.

This clone has only one observation. CDR3 region: CASSLQGRNEQYF. Here the CDR3 DNA reads TGTGCCAGCAGCTTACAGGGAAGAAACGAGCAGTACTTC. The V call is TRBV7-6, the J call TRBJ2-7, with a tentative D call TRBD1 (5 bases). The CDR3 contains 13 residues. Trimming removed 2 bases from V and 5 bases from J, with 10 bases in between. Germline loops: CDR1 SGHVS, CDR2 FNYEAQ.

V is TRBV30 and J is TRBJ2-5; 8 bases are a match to TRBD2. The CDR3 is 15 residues long. Trimming removed 3 bases from V and 5 bases from J; junction bases left unmatched: 11. Germline lookup yields CDR1 GTSNPN and CDR2 SVGIG (reference sequence). CDR3 in amino acids: CAWSGGAGYWETQYF. The CDR3 DNA sequence: TGTGCCTGGAGCGGGGGGGCTGGATATTGGGAGACCCAGTACTTC.

The V call is TRBV10-3, the J call TRBJ1-3; no firm D call. The CDR3 spans 14 residues. Trimming cost V 10 bases and J 0 bases, with 13 bases left between them. Per the germline V gene, CDR1 is ENHRY and CDR2 is SYGVKD. CDR3 nucleotides: TGTGCCAGCGGCGGGGATTTCTCTGGAAACACCATATATTTT. Its protein is CASGGDFSGNTIYF.

V gene TRBV7-9 combines with J gene TRBJ2-7, with a weak D call TRBD2 (6 bases). V gave up 7 bases and J gave up 3 bases, with 10 bases separating them. The CDR3 length is 12 residues. Germline assignment: CDR1 SEHNR and CDR2 FQNEAQ (reference sequence). The CDR3 region has the DNA TGTGCCAGCACGGGACTCAACTACGAGCAGTACTTC. Its translation: CASTGLNYEQYF. Full variable domain (remainder filled in from reference TRBV7-9 and TRBJ2-7): DTGVSQNPRHKITKRGQNVTFRCDPISEHNRLYWYRQTLGQGPEFLTYFQNEAQLEKSRLLSDRFSAERPKGSFSTLEIQRTEQGDSAMYLCASTGLNYEQYFGPGTRLTVT.

The chain couples TRBV18 to TRBJ2-2, with a weak D call TRBD2 (5 bases). The CDR3 is 15 residues long. The germline V and J ends were trimmed by 3 bases and 5 bases, with 13 bases remaining between them. Germline lookup yields CDR1 KGHSH and CDR2 LQKENI. The CDR3 protein is CASSPYVRGTGELFF. The CDR3 DNA is TGTGCCAGCTCACCCTACGTTCGAGGGACCGGGGAGCTGTTTTTT. Drawing the rest from reference TRBV18 and TRBJ2-2, the complete variable domain is NAGVMQNPRHLVRRRGQEARLRCSPMKGHSHVYWYRQLPEEGLKFMVYLQKENIIDESGMPKERFSAEFPKEGPSILRIQQVVRGDSAAYFCASSPYVRGTGELFFGEGSRLTVL.